The present T cell receptor beta chain was sequenced within a study of blood T cell repertoires in COVID-19. Study in general: Sample material is recorded as cDNA or gDNA derived from T cells, B-cell-depleted T cells, or PBMCs.

The CDR3 has 13 amino acids. V lost 3 bases and J lost 4, with 4 bases in between. Per germline, CDR1 LGHDT and CDR2 YNNKEL (reference sequence). Seattle patients were enrolled while actively infected and followed longitudinally. Method: immunoSEQ multiplex PCR; TCRdb's copy keeps in-frame clones and lacks some. Of approximately 25,000 clones in the sample, approximately 75% are singletons; the top ten hold approximately 7%. What was sequenced was peripheral blood. The clonotype comes from a man between 45 and 60 years old with COVID-19, enrolled during active disease. V gene TRBV3-1 (or the pseudogene TRBV3-2) combines with J gene TRBJ2-6, with unresolved D. The CDR3 DNA reads TGTGCCAGCAGCCAGAGGGGGGCCAACGTCCTGACTTTC. Encoded protein: CASSQRGANVLTF.